Presented here are 12 T cell receptor beta chains from one specimen sequenced in a study of blood T cell repertoires in COVID-19. TCRdb keeps only in-frame clones here, not all; method: immunoSEQ multiplex PCR. The sample contains fewer than 300,000 clones, just over 90% of which appear only once. Sequencing was performed on peripheral blood. The receptors were gathered from a woman aged 30 to 39 with COVID-19, enrolled during active disease.

The chain couples TRBV5-5 to TRBJ1-1, with unresolved D. The V and J ends lost 2 bases and 5 bases respectively, with 16 bases between them. CDR3 length: 15 residues. Per the germline V gene, CDR1 is SGHKS and CDR2 is YYEKEE (reference sequence). CDR3 sequence reads: CASSFASWRETEAFF. CDR3 DNA: TGTGCCAGCAGCTTTGCCAGCTGGAGAGAGACTGAAGCTTTCTTT. The whole variable domain, filled in from reference TRBV5-5 and TRBJ1-1, reads DAGVTQSPTHLIKTRGQQVTLRCSPISGHKSVSWYQQVLGQGPQFIFQYYEKEERGRGNFPDRFSARQFPNYSSELNVNALLLGDSALYLCASSFASWRETEAFFGQGTRLTVV.

In nucleotides, the CDR3 is TGTGCCAGCAGCCGTGGACAGGGGAGCGCCGGGGAGCTGTTTTTT. Its translation: CASSRGQGSAGELFF. The rearrangement uses TRBV7-3 and TRBJ2-2, with 9 bases aligning to TRBD1. The junction had 7 bases not matched to a gene; V was cut back by 5 bases and J by 6 bases. This CDR3 spans 15 amino acids. From germline, CDR1 is SGHTA and CDR2 FQGTGA.

This clone was counted a few times. This chain uses TRBV27 with TRBJ1-5; no firm D call. This CDR3 is built from 13 residues. Trimming left V 4 bases short and J 4 bases short, with 8 bases between. Germline V gives CDR1 MNHEY, CDR2 SMNVEV (reference sequence). The CDR3 bases are TGTGCCAGCAGTTATGGAGGAAATCAGCCCCAGCATTTT. Amino acids: CASSYGGNQPQHF.

V is TRBV7-2 and J is TRBJ2-7, with 7 bases matching TRBD1. J gave up 2 bases and V 5 bases, and 6 bases lay outside the gene matches. The length of the CDR3 is 14 residues. Germline loops: CDR1 SGHTA, CDR2 FQGNSA. Here the CDR3 DNA reads TGTGCCAGCAGCGCGGACAGGTACCCCTACGAGCAGTACTTC. Translated, it gives CASSADRYPYEQYF.

J is TRBJ1-2 and V is TRBV28; weak D call: TRBD1 (5 bases). The CDR3 loop spans 15 amino acids. The germline V gene encodes CDR1 MDHEN and CDR2 SYDVKM. Trimming shortened V by 5 bases and J by 5 bases, and 18 bases separated the two germline ends. CDR3 region: CASSPPDRLWYGYTF. The CDR3 DNA follows: TGTGCCAGCAGTCCCCCCGACAGACTCTGGTATGGCTACACCTTC.

The chain combines TRBV29-1 with TRBJ2-2; TRBD2 might be the D (5 bases). The CDR3 runs to 16 residues. CDR1 is SQVTM and CDR2 is ANQGSEA in the germline V gene. Deletions cut 5 bases from V and 4 bases from J, with 20 bases between. DNA of the CDR3: TGCAGCGTTCTGCCAGAGGACTCGGGGATCACCGGGGAGCTGTTTTTT. It specifies CSVLPEDSGITGELFF.

This sequence joins TRBV11-2 and TRBJ2-7; 10 bases agree with TRBD2. CDR3 length: 17 residues. V trimming: 5 bases; J trimming: 4 bases; junction bases outside the gene matches: 14. The germline gives CDR1 SGHAT, CDR2 FQNNGV. CDR3 coding DNA: TGTGCCAGCAGCCCTAACTTTGTTGGGACTAGCGCTTACGAGCAGTACTTC. This gives the protein CASSPNFVGTSAYEQYF. The full variable domain, completed using reference TRBV11-2 and TRBJ2-7, is EAGVAQSPRYKIIEKRQSVAFWCNPISGHATLYWYQQILGQGPKLLIQFQNNGVVDDSQLPKDRFSAERLKGVDSTLKIQPAKLEDSAVYLCASSPNFVGTSAYEQYFGPGTRLTVT.

The chain uses TRBV12-3 or TRBV12-4 and TRBJ1-1; D perhaps matches TRBD1 (6 bases). V dropped 8 bases and J dropped 3 bases, with 13 bases sitting between them. The CDR3 consists of 13 residues. DNA for the CDR3: TGTGCCAGCCCCCCCCAGGGGCACACTGAAGCTTTCTTT. Translated, it gives CASPPQGHTEAFF.

V usage is TRBV7-2 and J usage is TRBJ2-3; the D is unclear. The CDR3 contains 13 residues. Germline lookup yields CDR1 SGHTA and CDR2 FQGNSA. Trimming pared 1 base from V and 5 bases from J, leaving 7 bases between. The CDR3 bases are TGTGCCAGCAGCTTAGTTGCGAGAGATACGCAGTATTTT. Its translation is CASSLVARDTQYF.

The CDR3 DNA sequence: TGTGCCACCAGTGATTTCACTACTAGCGGACACTACGAGCAGTACTTC. Translation: CATSDFTTSGHYEQYF. This rearrangement joins TRBV24-1 to TRBJ2-7; TRBD2 matches 8 bases. Germline-derived CDR1 and CDR2 are KGHDR and SFDVKD. There are 16 residues in the CDR3. V gave up 1 base and J gave up 3 bases; unmatched junction bases: 7.

The V gene is TRBV27, the J gene TRBJ1-1; D gene ambiguous. V lost 6 bases, J lost 4 bases, and 12 bases lay in between. CDR1 MNHEY and CDR2 SMNVEV come from the germline V gene (reference sequence). This CDR3 is built from 13 residues. This CDR3 reads CASRGGGFTEAFF. The CDR3 region has the DNA TGTGCCAGCAGGGGAGGTGGGTTCACTGAAGCTTTCTTT.

The CDR3 here is CASSVGDNSNQPQHF. The CDR3 nucleotides read TGTGCCAGCAGCGTAGGGGACAATAGCAATCAGCCCCAGCATTTT. The chain employs TRBV9 and TRBJ1-5; D perhaps matches TRBD1 (6 bases). Germline V gene lookup returns CDR1 SGDLS and CDR2 YYNGEE. Trimming removed 0 bases at V and 0 bases at J, with 7 bases between. This CDR3 contains 15 residues.